One sample yielded the 18 T cell receptor beta chains listed below, sequenced in a study of identical twins. One entry per CDR3 protein results from TCRdb running MiXCR on the 5' RACE reads. The repertoire holds 550,000 to 800,000 distinct CDR3 sequences, with 7.1% as singletons. The data were also submitted as part of a second study, on yellow fever vaccine responses in identical twins.

The specimen sequenced was PBMCs. Receptors were obtained from a woman aged 18-30 years in good health.

Many counts were recorded for this clonotype. J is TRBJ2-7 and V is TRBV2; 7 bases match TRBD1. In germline, CDR1 is SNHLY, CDR2 FYNNEI. With 5 bases clipped from V and 0 bases from J, the junction kept 7 bases outside the gene matches. This CDR3 region has 15 residues. CDR3 sequence (DNA): TGTGCCAGCAGTACCCAGGGGGTCAACTCCTACGAGCAGTACTTC. Translation: CASSTQGVNSYEQYF.

This clonotype has a count of ten or more. This chain joins TRBV29-1 and TRBJ2-7; TRBD1 matches 9 bases. Trimming at V came to 6 bases and at J to 2 bases, leaving 5 bases not matched to a gene. The CDR3 length is 13 residues. Germline V gene sequence: CDR1 SQVTM, CDR2 ANQGSEA. The CDR3 coding sequence is TGCAGCGTGAAGGACAGGGGACCCTACGAGCAGTACTTC. This codes for CSVKDRGPYEQYF.

This clonotype was picked up a small number of times. The chain couples TRBV12-3 or TRBV12-4 to TRBJ2-3; D may match TRBD1 or TRBD2 (6 bases each). Trimming removed 3 bases at V and 2 bases at J, with 12 bases between. The CDR3 sequence is 15 residues long. This chain's CDR3 is CASSFGGRNTDTQYF. The CDR3 DNA reads TGTGCCAGCAGTTTCGGGGGCAGGAACACAGATACGCAGTATTTT.

This clonotype appeared a few times. The V call is TRBV20-1, the J call TRBJ2-7; D may match TRBD1 or TRBD2 (5 bases each). Germline V gene data show CDR1 as DFQATT and CDR2 as SNEGSKA (reference sequence). V lost 4 bases and J 3 bases, leaving 10 bases between the germline ends. The CDR3 loop spans 12 amino acids. CDR3 sequence reads: CSAIEGNYEQYV. CDR3 bases: TGCAGTGCTATTGAGGGGAACTACGAGCAGTACGTC.

Many counts were recorded for this clonotype. The chain recombines TRBV7-7 with TRBJ2-3; 9 nucleotides match TRBD2. CDR1 is SSHAT and CDR2 is FNYEAQ in the germline V gene (reference sequence). CDR3 length: 18 residues. The trim removed 1 base at V and 5 bases at J, leaving 13 bases unmatched. This chain's CDR3 is CASSLGISGGAGVDTQYF. The CDR3 bases are TGTGCCAGCAGCTTAGGGATTAGCGGGGGAGCAGGTGTAGATACGCAGTATTTT.

The chain uses TRBV5-5 and TRBJ2-2; D ambiguous. The CDR3 extends over 16 amino acids. With 2 bases removed from V and 0 bases from J, the gap between germline ends came to 11 bases. Germline loops: CDR1 SGHKS, CDR2 YYEKEE (reference sequence). The CDR3 spells CASSLVGFPNTGELFF. In DNA form, the CDR3 reads TGTGCCAGCAGCTTAGTGGGGTTTCCGAACACCGGGGAGCTGTTTTTT.

V is TRBV24-1 and J is TRBJ2-3; 8 bases agree with TRBD2. CDR1 and CDR2 from the germline V gene are KGHDR and SFDVKD. V trimming: 6 bases; J trimming: 0 bases; junction bases outside the gene matches: 7. This CDR3 has 16 residues. DNA for the CDR3: TGTGCCACCAGTAAGGACTCTAGCGGGAGCACAGATACGCAGTATTTT. It is translated as CATSKDSSGSTDTQYF.

This clonotype was seen more than once but under ten times. V usage is TRBV28 and J usage is TRBJ2-1; D assignment may be TRBD1 or TRBD2 (5 bases each). The length of the CDR3 is 16 residues. The V end lost 7 bases, the J end lost 6 bases, and 22 bases lay between the germline ends. Germline lookup yields CDR1 MDHEN and CDR2 SYDVKM. The CDR3, as DNA: TGTGCCAGCAACCCACTCCACCGGGACCCACCCAATGAGCAGTTCTTC. It codes for CASNPLHRDPPNEQFF.

V and J are TRBV18 and TRBJ2-2; TRBD1 aligns across 8 bases. Germline CDR1 KGHSH, CDR2 LQKENI. The CDR3 is 16 amino acids. With V trimmed by 0 bases and J by 0 bases, 0 bases remained unmatched. This CDR3 is CASSPPGQANTGELFF. In DNA, the CDR3 is TGTGCCAGCTCACCACCGGGACAGGCGAACACCGGGGAGCTGTTTTTT.

This clonotype was recorded at least ten times. The CDR3 DNA sequence: TGTGCCAGCACCCCAAGGACAGGGCTGAACACCGGGGAGCTGTTTTTT. It yields the protein CASTPRTGLNTGELFF. The chain is built from TRBV5-5 and TRBJ2-2, with TRBD1 matching over 8 bases. Germline V gene lookup returns CDR1 SGHKS and CDR2 YYEKEE (reference sequence). The CDR3 has 16 amino acids. V lost 6 bases to trimming and J lost 1 base; unmatched junction nucleotides: 8.

This clonotype was seen more than once but under ten times. The rearrangement uses TRBV4-1 and TRBJ2-5, with a tentative D call TRBD2 (7 bases). This CDR3 comprises 16 residues. The V end lost 0 bases, the J end lost 4 bases, and 15 bases lay between the germline ends. CDR1 is MGHRA and CDR2 is YSYEKL in the germline V gene. The CDR3 is CASSQEGGGPLETQYF. The DNA of the CDR3 is TGCGCCAGCAGCCAAGAAGGGGGAGGGCCATTAGAGACCCAGTACTTC.

This clonotype was picked up a small number of times. The V gene is TRBV7-7, the J gene TRBJ2-1; 8 nucleotides match TRBD2. CDR1 SSHAT and CDR2 FNYEAQ come from the germline V gene (reference sequence). The CDR3 consists of 16 residues. The V segment lost 1 base and the J segment 5 bases; nucleotides outside the gene matches: 7. The CDR3 coding sequence is TGTGCCAGCAGCTTAGGGTCCGGGGGGGGAAACAATGAGCAGTTCTTC. This encodes CASSLGSGGGNNEQFF.

This sequence joins TRBV5-1 and TRBJ2-7, with D possibly matching TRBD1 (6 bases). V lost 1 base to trimming and J lost 2 bases, with 16 bases between them. The CDR3 runs 16 residues. The germline CDR1 and CDR2 sequences are SGHRS and YFSETQ. CDR3 in amino acids: CASSLSVRGTTYEQYV. As DNA, the CDR3 is TGCGCCAGCAGCTTGTCCGTGAGGGGGACCACCTACGAGCAGTACGTC.

The rearrangement joins TRBV20-1 to TRBJ2-3, with D perhaps given as TRBD1 or TRBD2 (7 bases each). Germline V lookup: CDR1 DFQATT, CDR2 SNEGSKA (reference sequence). This CDR3 has 15 amino acids. V shed 5 bases and J shed 5 bases, with 20 bases lying between them. In DNA form, the CDR3 reads TGCAGTGCTCGAGCGGGGCAGGGGGGTGGAGATACGCAGTATTTT. Amino acid sequence: CSARAGQGGGDTQYF.

This clonotype was observed a handful of times. This rearrangement joins TRBV20-1 to TRBJ1-1; 10 bases are shared with TRBD1. V shed 1 base, J shed 6 bases, and the junction held 2 bases outside the gene matches. Germline loops: CDR1 DFQATT, CDR2 SNEGSKA (reference sequence). The CDR3 has 13 amino acids. For the CDR3, the DNA is TGCAGTGCTAGAGGACAGGGGGCCTCTGAAGCTTTCTTT. This encodes CSARGQGASEAFF.

This chain links TRBV27 with TRBJ2-7; no reliable D call. The germline V and J ends were trimmed by 8 bases and 8 bases, with 22 bases remaining between them. The germline V gene has CDR1 MNHEY and CDR2 SMNVEV (reference sequence). The CDR3 length is 14 residues. This CDR3 reads CASSPQLTPGQQYF. The DNA of the CDR3 is TGTGCCAGCTCCCCACAGTTAACTCCTGGGCAGCAGTACTTC.

This clonotype has at least ten counts. The CDR3 bases are TGTGCCAGCGACGAGACAGGGGCGGGCGAGCAGTACTTC. It codes for CASDETGAGEQYF. The rearrangement uses TRBV2 and TRBJ2-7; 8 bases fit TRBD1. The germline CDR1 and CDR2 sequences are SNHLY and FYNNEI. Unmatched junction bases numbered 9, after V lost 8 bases and J lost 6 bases. CDR3 length: 13 residues.

The sample holds many counts of this clonotype. The chain carries TRBV12-3 or TRBV12-4 and TRBJ2-3, with TRBD2 matching 9 bases. The CDR3 length is 16 residues. V lost 3 bases to trimming and J lost 1 base; unmatched junction nucleotides: 5. The CDR3 DNA sequence: TGTGCCAGCAGTTTCCAAGCGGGGGGACGCACAGATACGCAGTATTTT. This sequence encodes CASSFQAGGRTDTQYF.